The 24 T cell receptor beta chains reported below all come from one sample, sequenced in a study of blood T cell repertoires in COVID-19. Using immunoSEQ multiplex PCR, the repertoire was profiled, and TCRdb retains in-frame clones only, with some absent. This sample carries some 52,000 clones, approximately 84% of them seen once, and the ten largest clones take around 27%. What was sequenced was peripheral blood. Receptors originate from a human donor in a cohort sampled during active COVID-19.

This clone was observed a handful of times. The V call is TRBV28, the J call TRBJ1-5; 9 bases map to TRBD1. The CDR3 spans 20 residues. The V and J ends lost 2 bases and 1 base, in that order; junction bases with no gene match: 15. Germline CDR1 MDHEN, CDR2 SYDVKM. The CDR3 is CASSLNLPGQGLLSNQPQHF. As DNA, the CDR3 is TGTGCCAGCAGTTTAAATTTGCCGGGACAGGGCCTTCTGAGCAATCAGCCCCAGCATTTT.

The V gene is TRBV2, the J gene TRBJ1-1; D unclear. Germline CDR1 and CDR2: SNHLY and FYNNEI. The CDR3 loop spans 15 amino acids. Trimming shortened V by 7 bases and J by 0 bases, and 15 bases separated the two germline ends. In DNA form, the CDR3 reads TGTGCCAGCAACTCGGTTTCGTTCATGAACACTGAAGCTTTCTTT. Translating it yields CASNSVSFMNTEAFF. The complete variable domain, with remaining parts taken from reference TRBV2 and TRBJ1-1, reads EPEVTQTPSHQVTQMGQEVILRCVPISNHLYFYWYRQILGQKVEFLVSFYNNEISEKSEIFDDQFSVERPDGSNFTLKIRSTKLEDSAMYFCASNSVSFMNTEAFFGQGTRLTVV.

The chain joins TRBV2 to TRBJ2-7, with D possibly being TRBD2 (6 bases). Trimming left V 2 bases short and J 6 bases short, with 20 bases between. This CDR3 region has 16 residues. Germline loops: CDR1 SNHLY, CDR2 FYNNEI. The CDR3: CASSEMVASVGSEQYF. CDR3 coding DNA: TGTGCCAGCAGTGAAATGGTGGCTAGCGTAGGCTCCGAGCAGTACTTC.

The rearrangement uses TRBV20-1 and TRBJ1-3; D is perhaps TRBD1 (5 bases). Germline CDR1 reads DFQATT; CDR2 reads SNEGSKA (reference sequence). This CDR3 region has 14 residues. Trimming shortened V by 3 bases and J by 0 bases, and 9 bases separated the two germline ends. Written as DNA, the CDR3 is TGCAGTGCTAGTCGGGGGACCTCTGGAAACACCATATATTTT. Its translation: CSASRGTSGNTIYF.

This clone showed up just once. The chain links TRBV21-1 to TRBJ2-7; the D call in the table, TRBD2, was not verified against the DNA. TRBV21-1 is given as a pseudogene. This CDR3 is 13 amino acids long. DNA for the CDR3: TGTGCCAGCAGCATAGGAGGGCTCTACGAGCAGTACTTC. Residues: CASSIGGLYEQYF.

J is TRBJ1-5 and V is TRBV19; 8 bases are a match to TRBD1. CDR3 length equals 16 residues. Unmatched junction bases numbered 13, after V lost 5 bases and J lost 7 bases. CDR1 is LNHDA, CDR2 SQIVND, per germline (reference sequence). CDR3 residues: CASSFGQGKGEQPQHF. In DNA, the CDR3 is TGTGCCAGTAGTTTCGGACAGGGAAAAGGTGAACAGCCCCAGCATTTT.

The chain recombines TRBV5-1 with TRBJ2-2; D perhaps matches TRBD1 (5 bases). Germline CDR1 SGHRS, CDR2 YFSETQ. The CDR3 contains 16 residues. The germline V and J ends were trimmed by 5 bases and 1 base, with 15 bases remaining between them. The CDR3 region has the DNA TGCGCCAGCAGTCGACGCGTGGGGCGGAACACCGGGGAGCTGTTTTTT. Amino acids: CASSRRVGRNTGELFF.

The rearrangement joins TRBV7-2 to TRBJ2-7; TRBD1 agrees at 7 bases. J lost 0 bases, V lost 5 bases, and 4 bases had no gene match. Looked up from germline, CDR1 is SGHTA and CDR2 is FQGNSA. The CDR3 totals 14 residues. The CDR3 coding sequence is TGTGCCAGCAGCATCCGGGACAGCTCCTACGAGCAGTACTTC. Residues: CASSIRDSSYEQYF.

The CDR3 protein is CASSLVGQGTDTQYF. The CDR3 DNA reads TGCGCCAGCAGCTTGGTGGGGCAGGGCACAGATACGCAGTATTTT. This sequence joins TRBV5-1 and TRBJ2-3, with D possibly matching TRBD1 (5 bases). Germline V gives CDR1 SGHRS, CDR2 YFSETQ. The CDR3 has 15 residues. V was clipped by 0 bases and J by 1 base, with 9 bases between them.

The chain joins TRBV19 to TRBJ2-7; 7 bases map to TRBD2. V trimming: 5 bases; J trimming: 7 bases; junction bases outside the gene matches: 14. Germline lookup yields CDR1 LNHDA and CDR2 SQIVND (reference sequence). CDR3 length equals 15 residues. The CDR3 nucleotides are TGTGCCAGTAGTTCCGGCGGGGGAGGGACTATGGAGCAGTACTTC. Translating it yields CASSSGGGGTMEQYF. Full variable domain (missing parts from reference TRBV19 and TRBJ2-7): DGGITQSPKYLFRKEGQNVTLSCEQNLNHDAMYWYRQDPGQGLRLIYYSQIVNDFQKGDIAEGYSVSREKKESFPLTVTSAQKNPTAFYLCASSSGGGGTMEQYFGPGTRLTVT.

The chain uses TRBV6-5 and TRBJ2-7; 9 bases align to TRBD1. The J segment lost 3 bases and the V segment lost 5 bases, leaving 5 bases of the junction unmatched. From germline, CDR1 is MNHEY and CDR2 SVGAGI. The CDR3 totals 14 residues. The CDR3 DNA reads TGTGCCAGCAGTCCCGGGACAGGGCGCTACGAGCAGTACTTC. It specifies CASSPGTGRYEQYF.

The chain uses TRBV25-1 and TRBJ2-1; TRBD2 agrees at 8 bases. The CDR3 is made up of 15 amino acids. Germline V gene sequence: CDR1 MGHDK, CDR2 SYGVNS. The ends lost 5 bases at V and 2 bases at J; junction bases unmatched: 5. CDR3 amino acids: CASSKAGATYNEQFF. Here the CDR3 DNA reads TGTGCCAGCAGTAAAGCGGGAGCCACCTACAATGAGCAGTTCTTC.

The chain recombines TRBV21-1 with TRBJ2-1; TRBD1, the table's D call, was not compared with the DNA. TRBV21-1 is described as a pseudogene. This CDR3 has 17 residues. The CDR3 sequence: CASRLVTGYSSYNEQFF. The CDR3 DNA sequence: TGTGCCAGCAGGCTGGTGACAGGGTACAGCTCCTACAATGAGCAGTTCTTC.

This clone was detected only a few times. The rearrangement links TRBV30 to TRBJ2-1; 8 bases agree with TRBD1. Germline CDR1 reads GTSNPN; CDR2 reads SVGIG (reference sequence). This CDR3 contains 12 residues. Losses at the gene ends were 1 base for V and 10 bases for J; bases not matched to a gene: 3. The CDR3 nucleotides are TGTGCCTGGAGTGGGACAGGGTACGAGCAGTTCTTC. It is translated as CAWSGTGYEQFF.

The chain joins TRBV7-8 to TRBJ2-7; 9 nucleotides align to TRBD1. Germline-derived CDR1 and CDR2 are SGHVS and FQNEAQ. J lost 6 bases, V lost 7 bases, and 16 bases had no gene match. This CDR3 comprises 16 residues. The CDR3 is CASIPFTGTGLAEQYF. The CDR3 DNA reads TGTGCCAGCATCCCTTTTACCGGGACAGGGTTAGCCGAGCAGTACTTC. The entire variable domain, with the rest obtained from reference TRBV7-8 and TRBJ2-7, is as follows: GAGVSQSPRYKVAKRGQDVALRCDPISGHVSLFWYQQALGQGPEFLTYFQNEAQLDKSGLPSDRFFAERPEGSVSTLKIQRTQQEDSAVYLCASIPFTGTGLAEQYFGPGTRLTVT.

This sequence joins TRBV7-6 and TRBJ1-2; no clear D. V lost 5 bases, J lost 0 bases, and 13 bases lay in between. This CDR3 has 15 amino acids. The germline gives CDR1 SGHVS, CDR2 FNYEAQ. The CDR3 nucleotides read TGTGCCAGCAGCCCGACGAACAGTCCTAACTATGGCTACACCTTC. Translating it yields CASSPTNSPNYGYTF.

CDR3 region: CASSLERTATEAFF. The CDR3 DNA reads TGTGCCAGCAGCTTAGAACGGACAGCCACTGAAGCTTTCTTT. This chain joins TRBV7-9 and TRBJ1-1; D may be TRBD1 (6 bases). V was clipped by 1 base and J by 4 bases, with 10 bases between them. The CDR3 has 14 residues. From germline, CDR1 is SEHNR and CDR2 FQNEAQ (reference sequence).

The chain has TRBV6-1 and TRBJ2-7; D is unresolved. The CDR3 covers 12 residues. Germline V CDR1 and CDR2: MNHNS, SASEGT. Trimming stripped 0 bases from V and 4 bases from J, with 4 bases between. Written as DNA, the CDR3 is TGTGCCAGCAGTGAAGCTATGTACGAGCAGTACTTC. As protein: CASSEAMYEQYF.

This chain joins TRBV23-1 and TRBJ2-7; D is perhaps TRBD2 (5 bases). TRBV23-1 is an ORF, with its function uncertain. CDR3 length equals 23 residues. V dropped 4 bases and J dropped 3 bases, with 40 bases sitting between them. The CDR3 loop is CASSRVGSLTLVRVKTQVYEQYF. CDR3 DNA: TGCGCCAGCAGTCGAGTTGGGAGTCTAACTCTCGTAAGGGTGAAAACCCAAGTCTACGAGCAGTACTTC.

CDR3 in amino acids: CASSHGESTDTQYF. In DNA form, the CDR3 reads TGTGCCAGCAGCCACGGAGAAAGCACAGATACGCAGTATTTT. This chain connects TRBV7-3 to TRBJ2-3; no definite D call. The germline V and J ends were trimmed by 5 bases and 0 bases, with 9 bases remaining between them. Germline loops: CDR1 SGHTA, CDR2 FQGTGA. This CDR3 is built from 14 residues. The full variable domain, rest sourced from reference TRBV7-3 and TRBJ2-3, is GAGVSQTPSNKVTEKGKYVELRCDPISGHTALYWYRQSLGQGPEFLIYFQGTGAADDSGLPNDRFFAVRPEGSVSTLKIQRTERGDSAVYLCASSHGESTDTQYFGPGTRLTVL.

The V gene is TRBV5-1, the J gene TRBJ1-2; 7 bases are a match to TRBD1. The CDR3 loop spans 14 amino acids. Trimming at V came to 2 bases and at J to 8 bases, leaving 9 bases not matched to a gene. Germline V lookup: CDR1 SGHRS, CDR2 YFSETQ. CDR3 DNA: TGCGCCAGCAGCTTCGAGAGACAGGGTAGCGGCTACACCTTC. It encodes CASSFERQGSGYTF.

The CDR3 nucleotides are TGTGCCAGCAGCGTCGGACAGGGCATGTATGGCTACACCTTC. It yields the protein CASSVGQGMYGYTF. This chain connects TRBV9 to TRBJ1-2, with TRBD1 matching over 8 bases. CDR3 length: 14 residues. CDR1 is SGDLS, CDR2 YYNGEE, per germline. With V trimmed by 2 bases and J by 5 bases, 5 bases remained unmatched.

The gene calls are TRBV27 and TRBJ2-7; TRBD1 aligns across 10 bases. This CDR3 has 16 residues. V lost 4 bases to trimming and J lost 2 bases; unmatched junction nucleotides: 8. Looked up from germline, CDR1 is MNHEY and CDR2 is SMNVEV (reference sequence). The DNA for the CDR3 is TGTGCCAGCAGTTCTTATGGGACAGGGGATGCCTACGAGCAGTACTTC. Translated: CASSSYGTGDAYEQYF.

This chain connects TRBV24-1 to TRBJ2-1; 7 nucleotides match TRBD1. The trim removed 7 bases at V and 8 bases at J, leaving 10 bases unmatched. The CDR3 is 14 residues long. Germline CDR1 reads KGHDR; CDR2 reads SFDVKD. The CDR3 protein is CATRRVTGSHEQFF. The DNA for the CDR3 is TGTGCCACCAGGCGGGTGACAGGGAGTCATGAGCAGTTCTTC.